This note documents a single T cell receptor beta chain sequence. The data were obtained in a study of control samples from healthy donors and cancer patients. J lost 4 bases, V lost 5 bases, and 7 bases had no gene match. CDR3 length: 15 amino acids. Germline V gives CDR1 MDHEN, CDR2 SYDVKM. The assay was immunoSEQ multiplex PCR, and TCRdb's table has in-frame clones only and misses some. The sample records around 75,000 clones, approximately 92% being singletons. The chain has TRBV28 and TRBJ1-2, with TRBD1 matching over 10 bases. The specimen was blood. This TCR was sampled from a woman aged 55-70 years in good health. The CDR3 sequence is CASSRLGTGVYGYTF. DNA for the CDR3: TGTGCCAGCAGTCGCCTCGGGACAGGGGTCTATGGCTACACCTTC.